What follows describes a single T cell receptor beta chain. The germline gives CDR1 ENHRY, CDR2 SYGVKD. The CDR3 loop spans 12 amino acids. The V end was cut by 7 bases, the J end by 6 bases, with 12 bases between. The data were obtained in a study of shared clonotypes between healthy human individuals. Generated by immunoSEQ multiplex PCR, the TCRdb table keeps only in-frame clones and is missing some. Counted here are millions of clones, approximately 95% occurring once; the ten biggest clones make up roughly 0.36%. This sequence was found in a man aged 18 to 30 in good health. Some clones in this sample may be carry-over from other donors' samples. The V call is TRBV10-3, the J call TRBJ1-1, with D possibly matching TRBD1 (5 bases). Material for sequencing was naive CD4+ T cells from PBMCs. Subset defined: CD45RA+ positively selected. In DNA, the CDR3 is TGTGCCATCATGGGGCAAGACGCTGAAGCTTTCTTT. Translated, it gives CAIMGQDAEAFF.